Below, one T cell receptor beta chain is given with its context. Its specificity is unknown. The sample originates from a study of shared clonotypes between healthy human individuals. Overall study: Researchers drew samples from a couple of women and a few men aged 18 to 49.

In germline, CDR1 is SEHNR, CDR2 FQNEAQ (reference sequence). CDR3 length: 12 residues. Terminally differentiated effector memory CD45RA+ cells were excluded by CCR7 positive selection of CD45RO-negative cells. Method: immunoSEQ multiplex PCR; TCRdb's copy keeps in-frame clones and lacks some. The sample records approximately 1.9 million clones, 93% being singletons. Notes on the study in general: As a rule, naive subsets had a larger estimated richness than memory subsets.

The rearrangement uses TRBV7-9 and TRBJ2-5, with D maybe TRBD1 (5 bases). The J call may not be correct, given that the DNA end is closer to TRBJ2-7. The sample comprised naive CD8+ T cells from PBMCs. The receptor was isolated from a man between 18 and 35 years old in good health. Some clones in this sample may be carry-over from other donors' samples. CDR3 coding DNA: TGTGCCAGCAGAAGGGGCCACGGCGAGCAGTACTTC. Amino acids: CASRRGHGEQYF.